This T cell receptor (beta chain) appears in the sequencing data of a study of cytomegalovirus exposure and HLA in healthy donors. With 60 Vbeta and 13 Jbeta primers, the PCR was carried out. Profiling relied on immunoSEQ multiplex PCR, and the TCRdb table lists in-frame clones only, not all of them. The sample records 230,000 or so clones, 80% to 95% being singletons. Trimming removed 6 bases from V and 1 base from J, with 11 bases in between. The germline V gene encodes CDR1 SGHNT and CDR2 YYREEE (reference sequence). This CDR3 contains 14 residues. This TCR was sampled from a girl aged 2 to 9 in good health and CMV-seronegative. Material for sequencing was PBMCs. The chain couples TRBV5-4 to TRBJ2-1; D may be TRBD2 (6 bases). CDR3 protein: CASKRGTSYNEQFF. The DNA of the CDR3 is TGTGCCAGCAAGCGCGGGACTTCCTACAATGAGCAGTTCTTC. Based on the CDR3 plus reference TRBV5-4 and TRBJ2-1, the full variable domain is ETGVTQSPTHLIKTRGQQVTLRCSSQSGHNTVSWYQQALGQGPQFIFQYYREEENGRGNFPPRFSGLQFPNYSSELNVNALELDDSALYLCASKRGTSYNEQFFGPGTRLTVL.